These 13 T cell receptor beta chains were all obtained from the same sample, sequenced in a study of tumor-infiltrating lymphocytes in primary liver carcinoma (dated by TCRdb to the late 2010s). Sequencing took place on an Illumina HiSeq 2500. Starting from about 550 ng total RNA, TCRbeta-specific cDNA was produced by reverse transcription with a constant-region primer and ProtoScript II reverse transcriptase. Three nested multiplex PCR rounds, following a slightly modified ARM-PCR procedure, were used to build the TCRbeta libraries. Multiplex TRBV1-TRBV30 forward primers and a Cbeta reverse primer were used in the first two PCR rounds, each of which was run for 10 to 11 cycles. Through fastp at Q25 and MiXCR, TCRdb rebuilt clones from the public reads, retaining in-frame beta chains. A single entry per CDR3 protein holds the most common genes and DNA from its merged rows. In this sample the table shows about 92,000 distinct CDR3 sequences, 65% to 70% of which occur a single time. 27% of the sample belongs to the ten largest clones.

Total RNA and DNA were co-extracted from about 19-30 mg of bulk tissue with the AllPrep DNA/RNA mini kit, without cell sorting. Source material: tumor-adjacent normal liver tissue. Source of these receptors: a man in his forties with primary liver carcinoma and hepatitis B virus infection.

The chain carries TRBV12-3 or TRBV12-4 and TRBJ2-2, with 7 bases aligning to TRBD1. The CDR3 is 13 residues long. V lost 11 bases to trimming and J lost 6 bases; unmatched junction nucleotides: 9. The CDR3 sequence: CACNPTGSGELFF. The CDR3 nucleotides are TGTGCCTGCAACCCGACAGGGTCCGGGGAGCTGTTTTTT.

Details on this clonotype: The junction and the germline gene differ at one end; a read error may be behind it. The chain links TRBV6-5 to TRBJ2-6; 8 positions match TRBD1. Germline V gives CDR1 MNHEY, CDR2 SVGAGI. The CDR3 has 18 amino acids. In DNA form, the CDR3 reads TGTGCCAGCATTCTATGGACAGGGATGAAAGCTGGGGCCTACGTCCTGACTTTC. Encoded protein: CASILWTGMKAGAYVLTF.

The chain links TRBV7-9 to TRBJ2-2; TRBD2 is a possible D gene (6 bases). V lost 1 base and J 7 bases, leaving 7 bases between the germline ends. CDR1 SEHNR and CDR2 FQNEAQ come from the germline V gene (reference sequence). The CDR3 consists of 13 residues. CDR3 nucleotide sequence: TGTGCCAGCAGCTTAGGGGGAGGCGGGGAGCTGTTTTTT. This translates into CASSLGGGGELFF.

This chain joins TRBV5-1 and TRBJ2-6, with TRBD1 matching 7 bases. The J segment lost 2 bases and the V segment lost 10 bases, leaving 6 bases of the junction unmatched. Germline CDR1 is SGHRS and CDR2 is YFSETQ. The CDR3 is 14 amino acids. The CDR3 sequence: CASGQGAGANVLTF. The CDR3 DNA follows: TGCGCCTCAGGCCAGGGGGCTGGGGCCAACGTCCTGACTTTC.

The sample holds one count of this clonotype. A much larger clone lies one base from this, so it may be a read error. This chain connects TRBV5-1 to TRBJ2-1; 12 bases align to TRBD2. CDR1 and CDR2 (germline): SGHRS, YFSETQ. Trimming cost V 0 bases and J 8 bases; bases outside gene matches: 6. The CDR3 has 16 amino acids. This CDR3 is CASSLVPLAGGYEQFF. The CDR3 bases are TGCGCCAGCAGCTTGGTGCCCCTAGCGGGAGGGTATGAGCAGTTCTTC.

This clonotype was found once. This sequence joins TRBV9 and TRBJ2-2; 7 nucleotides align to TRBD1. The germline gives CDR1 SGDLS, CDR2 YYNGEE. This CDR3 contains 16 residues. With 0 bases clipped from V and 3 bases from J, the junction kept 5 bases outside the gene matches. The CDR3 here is CASSVGTGPDTGELFF. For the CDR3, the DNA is TGTGCCAGCAGCGTAGGGACAGGTCCGGACACCGGGGAGCTGTTTTTT.

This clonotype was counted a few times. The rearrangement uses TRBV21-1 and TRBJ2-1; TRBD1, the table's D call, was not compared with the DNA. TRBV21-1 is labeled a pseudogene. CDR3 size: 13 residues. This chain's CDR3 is CASSRGVYNEQFF. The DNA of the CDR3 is TGTGCCAGCAGCCGGGGGGTCTACAATGAGCAGTTCTTC.

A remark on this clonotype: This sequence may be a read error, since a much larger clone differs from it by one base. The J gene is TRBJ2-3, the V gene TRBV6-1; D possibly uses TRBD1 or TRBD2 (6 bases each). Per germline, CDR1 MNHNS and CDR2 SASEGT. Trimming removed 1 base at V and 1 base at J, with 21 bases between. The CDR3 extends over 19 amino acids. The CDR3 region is CASSEELSWGASRTDTQYF. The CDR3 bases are TGTGCCAGCAGTGAAGAGCTAAGTTGGGGGGCTTCTCGCACAGATACGCAGTATTTT.

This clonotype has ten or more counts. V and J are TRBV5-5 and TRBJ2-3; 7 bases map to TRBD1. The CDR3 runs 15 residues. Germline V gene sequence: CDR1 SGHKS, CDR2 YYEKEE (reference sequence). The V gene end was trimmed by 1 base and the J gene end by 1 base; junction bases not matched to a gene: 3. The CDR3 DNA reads TGTGCCAGCAGCTTGCAGGGACAGCGCACAGATACGCAGTATTTT. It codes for CASSLQGQRTDTQYF.

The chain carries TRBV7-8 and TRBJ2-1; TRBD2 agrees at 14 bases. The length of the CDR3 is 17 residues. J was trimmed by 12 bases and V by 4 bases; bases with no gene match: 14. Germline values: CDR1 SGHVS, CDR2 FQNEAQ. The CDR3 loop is CASSWTSGRTDYNGQFF. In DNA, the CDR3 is TGTGCCAGCAGCTGGACTAGCGGGAGGACCGACTACAACGGGCAGTTCTTC. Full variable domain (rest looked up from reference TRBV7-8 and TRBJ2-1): GAGVSQSPRYKVAKRGQDVALRCDPISGHVSLFWYQQALGQGPEFLTYFQNEAQLDKSGLPSDRFFAERPEGSVSTLKIQRTQQEDSAVYLCASSWTSGRTDYNGQFFGPGTRLTVL.

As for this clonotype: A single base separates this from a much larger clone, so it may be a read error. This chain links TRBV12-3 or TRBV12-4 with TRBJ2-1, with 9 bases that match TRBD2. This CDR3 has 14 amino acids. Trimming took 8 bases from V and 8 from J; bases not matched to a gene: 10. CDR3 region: CASLGLASHYEQFF. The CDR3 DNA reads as TGTGCCAGCCTAGGACTAGCGTCCCACTATGAGCAGTTCTTC.

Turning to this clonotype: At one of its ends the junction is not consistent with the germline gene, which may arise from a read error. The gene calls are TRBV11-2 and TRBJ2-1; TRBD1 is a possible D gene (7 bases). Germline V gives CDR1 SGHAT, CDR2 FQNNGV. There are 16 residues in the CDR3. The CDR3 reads CASSLGGGNFQNEQFF. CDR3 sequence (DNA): TGTGCCAGCAGCCTAGGGGGCGGGAATTTTCAGAATGAGCAGTTCTTT.

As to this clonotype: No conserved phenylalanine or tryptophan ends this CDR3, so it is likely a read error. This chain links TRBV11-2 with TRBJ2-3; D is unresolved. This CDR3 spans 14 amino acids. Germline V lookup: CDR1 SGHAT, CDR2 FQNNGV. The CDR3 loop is CACSLEIGTDTQYS. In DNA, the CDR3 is TGTGCCTGCAGCTTAGAAATAGGCACAGATACGCAGTATTCT.